This entry describes one T cell receptor beta chain. Antigen specificity is unknown. This record belongs to a study of T cell responses to AZD1222 COVID-19 vaccine. Broader study findings: Clonal diversity may have been underestimated, and the donors were mostly white British, with more females than males.

Clones were read by immunoSEQ multiplex PCR, and TCRdb kept only the in-frame ones, dropping some. The data contain tens of thousands of clones, around nine tenths of them singletons. This CDR3 contains 15 residues. Germline V lookup: CDR1 MGHRA, CDR2 YSYEKL. V lost 0 bases and J 3 bases, leaving 10 bases between the germline ends. The sequence was collected from an adult in good health. The sequenced sample was peripheral blood, obtained on day 0 of AZD1222 vaccination. The chain employs TRBV4-1 and TRBJ2-3; D may be TRBD1 or TRBD2 (5 bases each). The DNA for the CDR3 is TGCGCCAGCAGCCAAGATAGGGGACGGACAGATACGCAGTATTTT. Its translation: CASSQDRGRTDTQYF.